This T cell receptor (beta chain) is from a study of T cells in tumors and immune-related adverse events (dated by TCRdb to the early 2020s). Relative to germline, V is 6 bases shorter and J is 7 bases shorter, with 13 bases between their ends. Based on the germline V gene, the CDR1 and CDR2 sequences are SQVTM and ANQGSEA. Its CDR3 holds 11 amino acids, cysteine through phenylalanine. The DNA shown is the 33-base CDR3, in frame from base 1. According to the study, the label for this sample's treatment or condition signals: nivolumab (PD-1 blockade) given before sampling. The DNeasy Blood and Tissue Kit was used to extract DNA from formalin-fixed paraffin-embedded specimens. Using the immunoSEQ assay, the TCR beta locus was amplified and sequenced, producing bulk TCR Vbeta CDR3 data. On the authors' methods: Non-productive CDR3s, sequences shorter than 7 amino acids, and those not starting with C or ending with F/W were excluded. Analysis was restricted to specimens with at least 1000 reads, and each clonotype was defined at the amino acid level. Clonality was calculated as 1 minus Pielou's evenness. To equalize library sizes, abundance-weighted random subsampling with replacement was performed and repeated 100 times so that 95% confidence intervals could be reported. Repertoire overlap was quantified using the Morisita overlap index, and the top 40 clones per specimen were examined for overlap with the irAE. TCRdb holds this immuneACCESS table with in-frame rearrangements only. Some clones are missing; in checked studies, unresolved V genes explain under half, and the rest has no known cause. Clone size and V and J calls were adopted from that table, with D and trimming inferred from the DNA. The sample includes 4,500 or so clones, with around 80% observed a single time. Together, the top ten hold around 23% of the sample.

A note on this clone: Its cognate antigen has yet to be identified. No per-base quality is available; no much larger clone lies one base away.

Recombination linked TRBV29-1 to TRBJ2-7, and possibly TRBD2, on 5 matching bases. The source of this sequence is a female donor with metastatic renal cell carcinoma. Specimen: skin tissue, collected from a patient treated with anti-PD-1 therapy. Here the CDR3 is given as CSVRDPGEQYF. The nucleotide sequence reads TGCAGCGTCAGAGACCCGGGAGAGCAGTACTTC.